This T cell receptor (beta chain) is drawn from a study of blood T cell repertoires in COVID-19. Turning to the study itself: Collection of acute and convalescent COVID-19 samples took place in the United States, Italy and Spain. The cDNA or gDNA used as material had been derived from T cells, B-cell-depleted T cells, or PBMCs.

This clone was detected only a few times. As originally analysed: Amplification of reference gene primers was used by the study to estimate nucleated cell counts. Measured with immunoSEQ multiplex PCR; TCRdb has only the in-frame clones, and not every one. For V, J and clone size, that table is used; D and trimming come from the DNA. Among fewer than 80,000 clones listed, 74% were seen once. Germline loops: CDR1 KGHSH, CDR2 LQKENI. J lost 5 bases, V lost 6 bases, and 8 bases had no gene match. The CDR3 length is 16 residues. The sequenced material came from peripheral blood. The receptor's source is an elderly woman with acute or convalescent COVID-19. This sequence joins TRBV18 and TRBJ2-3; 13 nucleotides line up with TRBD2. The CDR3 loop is CASSLGTSGTIDTQYF. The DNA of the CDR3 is TGTGCCAGCTCCCTAGGGACTAGCGGGACCATAGATACGCAGTATTTT.